A selection of T cell receptor beta chains follows, all from one sample in a study of memory CD4+ T cells and cytomegalovirus serostatus. Measured with immunoSEQ multiplex PCR; TCRdb has only the in-frame clones, and not every one. The data hold approximately 42,000 clones, with around 80% observed a single time. The sample taken for sequencing was memory CD4+ T cells from blood. The receptors stem from an adult in good health and CMV-seronegative. CDR3s include the opening cysteine and the closing phenylalanine or tryptophan. The order of the fields is clone size, D gene, J gene, V gene, CDR3 protein, CDR3 DNA. The D gene is left open where the match is weak. The listing skips clone size in some rows; elsewhere it reads once, few, many or a size class.

abundance: .
d_gene: .
j_gene: TRBJ1-1
v_gene: TRBV7-2
CDR3aa: CASSLDWGTEAFF
CDR3nt: TGTGCCAGCAGCTTAGATTGGGGTACTGAAGCTTTCTTT

abundance: .
d_gene: .
j_gene: TRBJ2-3
v_gene: TRBV6-1
CDR3aa: CASSEGWEDTQYF
CDR3nt: TGTGCCAGCAGTGAAGGTTGGGAAGATACGCAGTATTTT

abundance: .
d_gene: TRBD2
j_gene: TRBJ2-5
v_gene: TRBV6-9
CDR3aa: CASMIRGEETQYF
CDR3nt: TGTGCCAGCATGATCCGGGGGGAAGAGACCCAGTACTTC

abundance: .
d_gene: .
j_gene: TRBJ1-5
v_gene: TRBV6-1
CDR3aa: CASKTENQPQHF
CDR3nt: TGTGCCAGCAAGACAGAAAATCAGCCCCAGCATTTT

abundance: .
d_gene: .
j_gene: TRBJ2-7
v_gene: TRBV19
CDR3aa: CASSGSGPEQYF
CDR3nt: TGTGCCAGTAGTGGGTCGGGGCCCGAGCAGTACTTC

abundance: .
d_gene: TRBD2
j_gene: TRBJ2-1
v_gene: TRBV6-1
CDR3aa: CASSEARVAGAYNEQFF
CDR3nt: TGTGCCAGCAGTGAAGCGCGGGTAGCGGGAGCCTACAATGAGCAGTTCTTC

abundance: .
d_gene: .
j_gene: TRBJ2-3
v_gene: TRBV30
CDR3aa: CASLWTVIPDTQYF
CDR3nt: TGTGCCTCCCTTTGGACAGTTATACCAGATACGCAGTATTTT

abundance: .
d_gene: .
j_gene: TRBJ2-1
v_gene: TRBV20-1
CDR3aa: CSALRLNEQFF
CDR3nt: TGCAGTGCTCTGAGATTAAATGAGCAGTTCTTC

abundance: few
d_gene: TRBD1
j_gene: TRBJ1-1
v_gene: TRBV30
CDR3aa: CAWIARGFTEAFF
CDR3nt: TGTGCCTGGATAGCCAGGGGGTTCACTGAAGCTTTCTTT

abundance: .
d_gene: .
j_gene: TRBJ2-5
v_gene: TRBV11-2
CDR3aa: CASSPQDQETQYF
CDR3nt: TGTGCCAGCAGCCCGCAGGACCAAGAGACCCAGTACTTC

abundance: .
d_gene: TRBD2
j_gene: TRBJ2-3
v_gene: TRBV15
CDR3aa: CATSRILLAGGPDTQYF
CDR3nt: TGTGCCACCAGTAGGATCCTGCTAGCGGGAGGGCCAGATACGCAGTATTTT

abundance: .
d_gene: .
j_gene: TRBJ2-7
v_gene: TRBV7-2
CDR3aa: CASSPDFRDEQYF
CDR3nt: TGTGCCAGCAGCCCCGATTTCCGTGACGAGCAGTACTTC

abundance: .
d_gene: TRBD2
j_gene: TRBJ2-2
v_gene: TRBV7-6
CDR3aa: CASSLTHRAGGLNTGELFF
CDR3nt: TGTGCCAGCAGCTTAACCCACAGAGCGGGAGGATTAAACACCGGGGAGCTGTTTTTT

abundance: .
d_gene: .
j_gene: TRBJ1-5
v_gene: TRBV7-9
CDR3aa: CASSLRADQPQHF
CDR3nt: TGTGCCAGCAGCTTAAGGGCCGATCAGCCCCAGCATTTT

abundance: .
d_gene: TRBD2
j_gene: TRBJ2-3
v_gene: TRBV27
CDR3aa: CASRSWSGRARDTQYF
CDR3nt: TGTGCCAGCAGGTCTTGGAGCGGGAGGGCCCGAGATACGCAGTATTTT

abundance: .
d_gene: TRBD2
j_gene: TRBJ2-7
v_gene: TRBV11-3
CDR3aa: CASTAGGYEQYF
CDR3nt: TGTGCCAGCACGGCGGGAGGTTACGAGCAGTACTTC

abundance: .
d_gene: TRBD2
j_gene: TRBJ2-7
v_gene: TRBV11-2
CDR3aa: CASSGTSGSYEQYF
CDR3nt: TGTGCCAGCAGCGGGACTAGCGGGAGCTACGAGCAGTACTTC

abundance: .
d_gene: TRBD2
j_gene: TRBJ2-5
v_gene: TRBV11-2
CDR3aa: CASSLSVAGGPRETQYF
CDR3nt: TGTGCCAGCAGCTTATCCGTAGCGGGAGGGCCGCGAGAGACCCAGTACTTC

abundance: once
d_gene: .
j_gene: TRBJ2-7
v_gene: TRBV7-9
CDR3aa: CASGFSDEQYF
CDR3nt: TGTGCCAGCGGTTTTTCCGACGAGCAGTACTTC

abundance: few
d_gene: TRBD2
j_gene: TRBJ2-7
v_gene: TRBV19
CDR3aa: CASSRLAGRASYEQYF
CDR3nt: TGTGCCAGTAGCAGACTAGCGGGAAGGGCGTCCTACGAGCAGTACTTC